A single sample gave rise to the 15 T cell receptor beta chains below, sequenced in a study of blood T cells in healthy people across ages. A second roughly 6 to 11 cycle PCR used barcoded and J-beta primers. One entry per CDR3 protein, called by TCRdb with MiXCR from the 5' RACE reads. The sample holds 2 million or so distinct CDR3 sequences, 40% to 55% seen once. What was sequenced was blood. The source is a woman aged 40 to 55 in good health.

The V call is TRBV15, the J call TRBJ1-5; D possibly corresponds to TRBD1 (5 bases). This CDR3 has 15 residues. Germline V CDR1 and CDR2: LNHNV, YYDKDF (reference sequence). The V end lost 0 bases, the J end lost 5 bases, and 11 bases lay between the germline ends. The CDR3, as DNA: TGTGCCACCAGCAGAGATCCCAGGGTGGATCAGCCCCAGCATTTT. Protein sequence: CATSRDPRVDQPQHF.

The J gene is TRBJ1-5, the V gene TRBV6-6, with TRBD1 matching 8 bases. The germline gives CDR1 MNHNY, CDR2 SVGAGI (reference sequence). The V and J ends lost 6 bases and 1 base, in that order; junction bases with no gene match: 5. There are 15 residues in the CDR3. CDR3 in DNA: TGTGCCAGCAGATTGACAGGGGAAAGCAATCAGCCCCAGCATTTT. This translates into CASRLTGESNQPQHF.

The CDR3 sequence is CSAKLTVTSYEQYF. Written as DNA, the CDR3 is TGCAGTGCTAAGTTGACAGTGACCTCCTACGAGCAGTACTTC. This sequence joins TRBV20-1 and TRBJ2-7; a possible D gene is TRBD1 (5 bases). Germline V CDR1 and CDR2: DFQATT, SNEGSKA (reference sequence). Trimming shortened V by 4 bases and J by 0 bases, and 13 bases separated the two germline ends. The CDR3 contains 14 residues.

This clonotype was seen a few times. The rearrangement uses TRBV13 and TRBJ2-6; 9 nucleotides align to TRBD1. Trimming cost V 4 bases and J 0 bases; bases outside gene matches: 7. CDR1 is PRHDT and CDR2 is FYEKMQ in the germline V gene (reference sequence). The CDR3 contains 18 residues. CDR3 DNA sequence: TGTGCCAGCAGCTCCAACAGGGGGCCCCTCTCTGGGGCCAACGTCCTGACTTTC. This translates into CASSSNRGPLSGANVLTF.

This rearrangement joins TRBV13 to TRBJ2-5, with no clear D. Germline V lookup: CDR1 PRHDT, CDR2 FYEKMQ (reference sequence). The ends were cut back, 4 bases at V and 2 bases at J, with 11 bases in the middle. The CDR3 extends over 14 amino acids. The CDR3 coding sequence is TGTGCCAGCAGCTACAAGCTCGATCAAGAGACCCAGTACTTC. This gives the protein CASSYKLDQETQYF.

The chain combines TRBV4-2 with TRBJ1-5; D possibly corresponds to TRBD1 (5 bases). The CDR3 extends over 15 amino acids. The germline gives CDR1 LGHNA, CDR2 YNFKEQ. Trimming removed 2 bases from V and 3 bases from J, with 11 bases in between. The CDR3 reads CASSQRDRANQPQHF. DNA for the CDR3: TGTGCCAGCAGCCAAAGGGACCGAGCCAATCAGCCCCAGCATTTT.

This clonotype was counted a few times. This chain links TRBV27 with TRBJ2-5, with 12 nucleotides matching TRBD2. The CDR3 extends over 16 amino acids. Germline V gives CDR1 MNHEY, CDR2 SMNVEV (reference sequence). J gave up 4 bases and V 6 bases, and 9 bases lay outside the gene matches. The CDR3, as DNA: TGTGCCAGCAGGCATTCTCTAGCGGGGGGGCGAGAGACCCAGTACTTC. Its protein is CASRHSLAGGRETQYF.

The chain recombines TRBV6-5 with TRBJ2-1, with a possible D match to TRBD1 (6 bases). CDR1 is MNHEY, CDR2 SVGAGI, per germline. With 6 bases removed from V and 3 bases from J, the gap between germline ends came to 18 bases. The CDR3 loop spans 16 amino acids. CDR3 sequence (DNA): TGTGCCAGCAGCACGACAGGCCGCACATACTACAATGAGCAGTTCTTC. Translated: CASSTTGRTYYNEQFF.

The CDR3 nucleotides read TGTGCCAGCGCCAGCCCGGGACTAGACCAAGAGACCCAGTACTTC. Translation gives CASASPGLDQETQYF. J is TRBJ2-5 and V is TRBV28; 8 nucleotides agree with TRBD2. This CDR3 is built from 15 residues. Per germline, CDR1 MDHEN and CDR2 SYDVKM. V lost 8 bases and J lost 0; bases outside the gene matches: 8.

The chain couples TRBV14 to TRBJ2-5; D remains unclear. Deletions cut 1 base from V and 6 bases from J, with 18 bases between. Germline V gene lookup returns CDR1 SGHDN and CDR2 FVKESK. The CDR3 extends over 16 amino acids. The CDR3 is CASSQVGGRSEKTQYF. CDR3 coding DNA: TGTGCCAGCAGCCAAGTAGGTGGCCGATCTGAAAAGACCCAGTACTTC.

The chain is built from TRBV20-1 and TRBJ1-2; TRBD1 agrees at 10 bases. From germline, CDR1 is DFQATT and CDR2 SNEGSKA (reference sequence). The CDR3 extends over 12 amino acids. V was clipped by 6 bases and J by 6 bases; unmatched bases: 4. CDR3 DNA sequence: TGCAGTGCGCGGACAGGGGGGCATGGCTACACCTTC. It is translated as CSARTGGHGYTF.

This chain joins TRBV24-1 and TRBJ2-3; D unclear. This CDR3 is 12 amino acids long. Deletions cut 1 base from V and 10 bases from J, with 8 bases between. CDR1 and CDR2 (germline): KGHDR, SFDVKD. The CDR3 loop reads CATSDFDEAQYF. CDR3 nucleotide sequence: TGTGCCACCAGTGATTTCGACGAAGCGCAGTATTTT.

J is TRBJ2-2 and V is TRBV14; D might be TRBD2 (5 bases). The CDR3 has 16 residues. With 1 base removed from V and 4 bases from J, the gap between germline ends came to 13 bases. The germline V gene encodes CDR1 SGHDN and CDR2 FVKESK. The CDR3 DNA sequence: TGTGCCAGCAGCCAAGGGTTGAGGGTACCCACCGGGGAGCTGTTTTTT. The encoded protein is CASSQGLRVPTGELFF. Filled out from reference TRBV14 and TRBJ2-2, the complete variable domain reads EAGVTQFPSHSVIEKGQTVTLRCDPISGHDNLYWYRRVMGKEIKFLLHFVKESKQDESGMPNNRFLAERTGGTYSTLKVQPAELEDSGVYFCASSQGLRVPTGELFFGEGSRLTVL.

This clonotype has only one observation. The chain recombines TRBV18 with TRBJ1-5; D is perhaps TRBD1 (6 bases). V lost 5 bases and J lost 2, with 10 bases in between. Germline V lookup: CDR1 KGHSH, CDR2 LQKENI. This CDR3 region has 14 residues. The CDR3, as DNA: TGTGCCAGCTCAAAGAGACAGGGCAATCAGCCCCAGCATTTT. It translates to CASSKRQGNQPQHF.

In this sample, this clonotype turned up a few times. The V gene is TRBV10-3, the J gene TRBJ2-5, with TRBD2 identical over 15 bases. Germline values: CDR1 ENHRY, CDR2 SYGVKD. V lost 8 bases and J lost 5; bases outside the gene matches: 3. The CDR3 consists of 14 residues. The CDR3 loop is CAIRTSGGGETQYF. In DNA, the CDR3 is TGTGCCATCCGGACTAGCGGGGGGGGTGAGACCCAGTACTTC.